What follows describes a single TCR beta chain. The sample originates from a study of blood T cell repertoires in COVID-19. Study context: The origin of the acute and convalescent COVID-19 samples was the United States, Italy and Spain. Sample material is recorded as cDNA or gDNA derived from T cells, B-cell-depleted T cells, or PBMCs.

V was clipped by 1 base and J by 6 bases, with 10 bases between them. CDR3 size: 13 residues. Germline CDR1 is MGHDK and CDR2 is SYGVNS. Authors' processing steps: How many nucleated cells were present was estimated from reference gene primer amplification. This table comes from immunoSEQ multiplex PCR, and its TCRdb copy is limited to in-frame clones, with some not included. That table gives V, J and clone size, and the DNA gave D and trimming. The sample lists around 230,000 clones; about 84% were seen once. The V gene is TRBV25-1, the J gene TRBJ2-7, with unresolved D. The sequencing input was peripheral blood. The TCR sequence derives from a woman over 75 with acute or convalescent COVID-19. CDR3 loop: CASSESWAPEQYF. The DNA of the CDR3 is TGTGCCAGCAGTGAATCTTGGGCCCCCGAGCAGTACTTC.